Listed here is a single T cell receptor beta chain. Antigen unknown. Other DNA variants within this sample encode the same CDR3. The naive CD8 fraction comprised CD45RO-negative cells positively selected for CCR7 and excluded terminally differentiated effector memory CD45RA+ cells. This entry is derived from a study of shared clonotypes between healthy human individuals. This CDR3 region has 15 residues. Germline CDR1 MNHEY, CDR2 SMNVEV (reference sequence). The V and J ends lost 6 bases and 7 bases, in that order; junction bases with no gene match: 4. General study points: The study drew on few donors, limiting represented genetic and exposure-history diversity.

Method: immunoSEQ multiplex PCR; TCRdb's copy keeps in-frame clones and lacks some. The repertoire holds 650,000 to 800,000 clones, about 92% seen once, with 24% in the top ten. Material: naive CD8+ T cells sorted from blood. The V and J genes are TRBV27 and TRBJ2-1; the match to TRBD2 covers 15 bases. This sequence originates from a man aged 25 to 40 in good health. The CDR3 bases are TGTGCCAGCAGCCTCGGGACTAGCGGGAGGAATGAGCAGTTCTTC. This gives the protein CASSLGTSGRNEQFF.